The text below deals with one T cell receptor (beta chain). Its target antigen remains unknown. Base qualities are not at hand, and no much larger clone is one base apart. The immunoSEQ multiplex PCR assay was used to generate TCR libraries, with TCR-beta and/or TCR-alpha/delta assays applied to each sample. The amplified TCR libraries were sequenced on the Illumina high-throughput platform. Concerning the study's data processing: Clustering and dimensionality reduction relied on pairwise TCRdist distances among GMM-specific receptors from T cells that were either sorted ex vivo or expanded in vitro. Each clinical repertoire was assigned a mean NN-distance score, defined as the average TCRdist to the nearest 10% of tetramer-positive reference sequences. GEM TCR motif frequency was computed as the fraction of unique TCRs matching known GEM sequences by V/J usage and CDR3 length. Linear discriminant analysis with leave-one-out cross-validation, implemented in scikit-learn, was used to classify active tuberculosis. In TCRdb, the immuneACCESS table is reduced to in-frame sequences with V and J assigned. These tables do not hold every clone; where another copy was compared, an unresolved V gene accounts for under half, and the others remain unexplained. The DNA was the basis for D and trimming; V, J and clone size are from that table. In this sample the table shows 35,000 to 45,000 clones, 90% to 95% of which occur a single time. The leading ten clones occupy about 12% of the sample.

At study entry, a tuberculin skin test and the QuantiFERON-TB GOLD In-Tube IGRA were used to screen adolescents for latent tuberculosis infection. Immunosequencing of unsorted cryopreserved PBMC covered, on average, around 96,000 T cells per clinical donor. Eleven high schools in the Worcester region of the Western Cape, South Africa, served as enrollment sites for adolescents aged 12 to 18 years. Ten or so M. tuberculosis-infected adolescents and ten uninfected adolescents were selected, with the two groups matched for age and sex. For the adolescents, PBMC were isolated by density centrifugation from freshly drawn heparinized blood and then cryopreserved. These data come from a study of T cells in tuberculosis (dated by TCRdb to 2016 to 2018). Context from the whole study: To characterize T cells specific for the mycobacterial lipid antigen glucose monomycolate (GMM), the study used CD1B tetramers together with high-throughput TCR immunosequencing. A South African clinical cohort compared IGRA-negative adolescents, IGRA-positive adolescents with latent tuberculosis and adults with active tuberculosis, under 13 per group. What the work shows at the level of the full study, not this receptor alone: The smaller NN-distances in active tuberculosis patients were driven in part by shorter CDR3-alpha lengths, while the difference seen for TCR-beta was not statistically significant. Clinical samples were selected based on which cryopreserved specimens were available, and the active tuberculosis cases were adults whereas the controls were adolescents. Compared with IGRA-negative controls, TCR-alpha repertoires from active tuberculosis had smaller mean NN-distances to GMM-specific TCRs, which suggests clonal expansion of these TCRs. With the diverse GMM-specific repertoire as input, a classifier achieved 87% accuracy (AUROC 0.75 to 0.9), whereas GEM motif frequencies as input gave 60% to 70% accuracy.

The CDR3 has 17 amino acids, counting the end cysteine and phenylalanine. The DNA shown is the 51-base CDR3, in frame from base 1. In the germline V gene, CDR1 corresponds to SNHLY and CDR2 to FYNNEI. Trimming at the junction amounts to 8 bases on V and 2 bases on J, and the germline ends lie 24 bases apart. This receptor chain uses TRBV2 and TRBJ1-1, with a weak D call of TRBD1 (5 bases match). This sequence was found in a donor under 30 with latent tuberculosis or without tuberculosis infection. Some clones in this sample may be carry-over from other donors' samples. Sample: PBMCs. The nucleotides are TGTGCCAGCCGGAACTGGGTGACAGTCTCCCCTAACACTGAAGCTTTCTTT. Its protein reads: CASRNWVTVSPNTEAFF.